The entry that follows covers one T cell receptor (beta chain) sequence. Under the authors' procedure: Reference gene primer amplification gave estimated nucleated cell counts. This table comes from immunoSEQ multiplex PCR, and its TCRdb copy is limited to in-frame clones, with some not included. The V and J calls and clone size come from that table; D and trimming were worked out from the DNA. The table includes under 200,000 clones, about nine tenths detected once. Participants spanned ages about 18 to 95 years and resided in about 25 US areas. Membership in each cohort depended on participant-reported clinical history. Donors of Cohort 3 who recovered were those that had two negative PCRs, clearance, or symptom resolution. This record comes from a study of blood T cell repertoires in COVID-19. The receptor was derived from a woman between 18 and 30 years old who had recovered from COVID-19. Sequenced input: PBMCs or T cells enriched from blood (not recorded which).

This CDR3 reads CASSVQPTGGQETQYF. The CDR3 nucleotides are TGTGCCAGCAGCGTGCAACCGACAGGGGGCCAAGAGACCCAGTACTTC. The V gene is TRBV9, the J gene TRBJ2-5, with 9 bases identical to TRBD1. The V and J ends lost 2 bases and 1 base, in that order; junction bases with no gene match: 6. This CDR3 comprises 16 residues. Germline loops: CDR1 SGDLS, CDR2 YYNGEE.